One sample yielded the 14 T cell receptor beta chains listed below, sequenced in a study of type 1 regulatory T cells. These receptors' antigens are unknown. In TCRdb, the reads were re-called with MiXCR into one record per CDR3 protein. The sample yields approximately 77,000 distinct CDR3 sequences, roughly 20% seen once. General study findings and limits: Type 1 regulatory T cells had a more restricted TCR repertoire than non-type 1 regulatory T cells.

The sequencing sample was made of cultured type 1 regulatory T (Tr1) cells, either the whole culture or a sorted fraction (not recorded which). The receptors originated from a human donor in good health.

The table lists this clonotype with many counts. The gene calls are TRBV5-1 and TRBJ2-7, with D perhaps assigned TRBD1 or TRBD2 (5 bases each). This CDR3 has 16 amino acids. The V and J ends lost 7 bases and 0 bases respectively, with 20 bases between them. The germline V gene has CDR1 SGHRS and CDR2 YFSETQ. CDR3 sequence: CASSLFGTRSSYEQYF. The CDR3 DNA is TGCGCCAGCTCCTTATTCGGGACCCGAAGCTCCTACGAGCAGTACTTC.

This clonotype turned up a few times. J is TRBJ2-7 and V is TRBV20-1; 8 bases line up with TRBD2. The CDR3 is 15 amino acids. After removal of 1 base from V and 3 bases from J, the junction contained 8 bases not matched to a gene. The germline V gene has CDR1 DFQATT and CDR2 SNEGSKA (reference sequence). The CDR3 loop reads CSARVAGNLFYEQYF. The CDR3 bases are TGCAGTGCTAGAGTAGCGGGGAATTTATTCTACGAGCAGTACTTC.

This rearrangement joins TRBV18 to TRBJ2-5; TRBD2 aligns across 11 bases. J gave up 3 bases and V 6 bases, and 6 bases lay outside the gene matches. Germline V gene lookup returns CDR1 KGHSH and CDR2 LQKENI. The CDR3 length is 15 residues. The CDR3 reads CASSPLAGGKETQYF. As DNA, the CDR3 is TGTGCCAGCTCTCCTCTAGCGGGAGGTAAAGAGACCCAGTACTTC.

This chain links TRBV12-3 or TRBV12-4 with TRBJ1-1; 7 bases map to TRBD1. V dropped 1 base and J dropped 0; count of bases not matched to a gene: 2. The CDR3 runs to 15 residues. For the CDR3, the DNA is TGTGCCAGCAGTTTAGGTGGGACAGTGAACACTGAAGCTTTCTTT. This translates into CASSLGGTVNTEAFF.

The gene calls are TRBV9 and TRBJ1-5, with 9 bases lining up with TRBD1. CDR3 length: 15 residues. Germline lookup yields CDR1 SGDLS and CDR2 YYNGEE. With 4 bases clipped from V and 5 bases from J, the junction kept 7 bases outside the gene matches. DNA for the CDR3: TGTGCCAGCAGCAACGGACAGGGGAGAGATCAGCCCCAGCATTTT. This gives the protein CASSNGQGRDQPQHF.

The chain carries TRBV19 and TRBJ2-3; D not certain. CDR3 size: 13 residues. Between the trimmed V and J ends, which lost 5 bases and 9 bases, there was a span of 15 bases. CDR1 LNHDA and CDR2 SQIVND come from the germline V gene (reference sequence). CDR3 amino acids: CASSPHADHTQYF. In nucleotides, the CDR3 is TGTGCCAGTAGTCCCCATGCCGACCACACGCAGTATTTT.

This clonotype was seen many times. This chain uses TRBV18 with TRBJ2-7; no clear D gene. Trimming took off 5 bases at V and 2 bases at J, with 4 bases between the two ends. This CDR3 has 11 residues. Germline CDR1 KGHSH, CDR2 LQKENI. The DNA of the CDR3 is TGTGCCAGCTCAGGAACCTACGAGCAGTACTTC. Residues: CASSGTYEQYF. The whole variable domain, filled in from reference TRBV18 and TRBJ2-7, reads NAGVMQNPRHLVRRRGQEARLRCSPMKGHSHVYWYRQLPEEGLKFMVYLQKENIIDESGMPKERFSAEFPKEGPSILRIQQVVRGDSAAYFCASSGTYEQYFGPGTRLTVT.

This chain connects TRBV7-2 to TRBJ2-7; maybe TRBD2 (6 bases). The CDR3 has 14 amino acids. Germline V gene sequence: CDR1 SGHTA, CDR2 FQGNSA. V was cut by 5 bases and J by 0 bases, with 11 bases left in between. The CDR3 DNA follows: TGTGCCAGCAGCCCTAGCGTGGTCTCCTACGAGCAGTACTTC. Its translation is CASSPSVVSYEQYF.

This clonotype was found a few times. The chain carries TRBV2 and TRBJ2-7; D possibly corresponds to TRBD1 (6 bases). CDR1 and CDR2 from the germline V gene are SNHLY and FYNNEI. Trimming pared 6 bases from V and 4 bases from J, leaving 10 bases between. The CDR3 is 12 residues long. CDR3: CASRSQGYEQYF. CDR3 DNA: TGTGCCAGCAGGTCCCAGGGGTACGAGCAGTACTTC.

V gene TRBV27 combines with J gene TRBJ2-2, with 7 bases matching TRBD2. V was pared by 1 base and J by 6 bases, with 14 bases of the junction left unmatched. Germline V gene lookup returns CDR1 MNHEY and CDR2 SMNVEV (reference sequence). CDR3 length: 18 residues. The CDR3 loop reads CASSLWGWAGDGPGELFF. For the CDR3, the DNA is TGTGCCAGCAGTTTATGGGGTTGGGCGGGAGACGGACCCGGGGAGCTGTTTTTT.

This rearrangement joins TRBV6-5 to TRBJ1-4; D is ambiguous. Looked up from germline, CDR1 is MNHEY and CDR2 is SVGAGI. CDR3 length: 14 residues. V was pared by 8 bases and J by 0 bases, with 10 bases between. CDR3 amino acids: CASREGATNEKLFF. CDR3 DNA sequence: TGTGCCAGCCGCGAGGGTGCAACTAATGAAAAACTGTTTTTT.

This clonotype was seen only a few times. This rearrangement joins TRBV5-1 to TRBJ2-1; tentatively, D is TRBD2 (5 bases). Per germline, CDR1 SGHRS and CDR2 YFSETQ. V dropped 0 bases and J dropped 3 bases, with 7 bases sitting between them. The CDR3 is 14 amino acids. CDR3 nucleotide sequence: TGCGCCAGCAGCTTGGACGGGATCTACAATGAGCAGTTCTTC. This encodes CASSLDGIYNEQFF.

The chain carries TRBV5-5 and TRBJ2-2; maybe TRBD1 (5 bases). Trimming removed 9 bases at V and 0 bases at J, with 12 bases between. Germline CDR1 is SGHKS and CDR2 is YYEKEE (reference sequence). The CDR3 runs 14 residues. This CDR3 reads CATSDRSNTGELFF. CDR3 coding DNA: TGTGCCACCTCCGACAGATCGAACACCGGGGAGCTGTTTTTT.

This clonotype has more than one count but fewer than ten. The J gene is TRBJ2-7, the V gene TRBV27; D unresolved. This CDR3 has 11 residues. Germline-derived CDR1 and CDR2 are MNHEY and SMNVEV (reference sequence). Deletions cut 1 base from V and 7 bases from J, with 5 bases between. CDR3 sequence (DNA): TGTGCCAGCAGTTTATTGCGGGAGCAGTACTTC. It is translated as CASSLLREQYF.